This is a list of T cell receptor beta chains from one sample in a study of T-cell memory formation after mild COVID-19. TCRdb recomputed calls from the 5' RACE reads with MiXCR, one row per CDR3 protein. The sample has 250,000 to 350,000 distinct CDR3 sequences, roughly a fifth seen once. The sequenced sample was PBMCs or a T cell subset sorted from them (not recorded which). The receptor set was obtained from a man younger than 35 who had mild COVID-19 (a few samples of this study predate the infection). Cell type and time point are not known. The CDR3 runs from the conserved cysteine through the conserved F or W.

V	J	CDR3
TRBV24-1	TRBJ2-1	CATSDSLGGQGAYNEQFF
TRBV4-1	TRBJ1-3	CASSQAPGQGNTIYF
TRBV29-1	TRBJ2-5	CSVRGGDAKTQYF
TRBV6-5	TRBJ1-3	CASSSSTGGRNTIYF
TRBV20-1	TRBJ1-5	CSAKRIPRNQPQHF
TRBV20-1	TRBJ1-4	CSARVPSYGSKLFF
TRBV6-2/TRBV6-3	TRBJ2-2	CASSYTGIPPGELFF
TRBV7-9	TRBJ2-3	CASSLGDWGGTQYF
TRBV4-1	TRBJ1-2	CASSLGQEGYGYTF
TRBV3-1	TRBJ2-2	CASTSGGANTGELFF
TRBV7-2	TRBJ2-7	CASSPGTGRLSYEQYF
TRBV18	TRBJ1-6	CASSPTLGRDLNSPLHF
TRBV2	TRBJ1-1	CASIENTEAFF
TRBV28	TRBJ1-6	CAARTRHSPLHF
TRBV6-2/TRBV6-3	TRBJ2-1	CASSYSRGPSYNEQFF
TRBV5-8	TRBJ2-3	CATRTRGIADTQYF
TRBV10-3	TRBJ2-5	CAISQGAQETQYF
TRBV7-2	TRBJ1-1	CASSVGTVNTEAFF
TRBV6-5	TRBJ2-1	CASSSSGGYNEQFF
TRBV12-3/TRBV12-4	TRBJ2-3	CASSLRPITHTQYF
TRBV28	TRBJ2-5	CASSLPRTGEETQYF
TRBV29-1	TRBJ1-2	CSVERRGGYTF
TRBV7-9	TRBJ1-6	CASSPMTGPGSPLHF
TRBV10-3	TRBJ1-6	CAITRTQERNSPLHF
TRBV4-1	TRBJ1-2	CASSQTDIRSVGYTF